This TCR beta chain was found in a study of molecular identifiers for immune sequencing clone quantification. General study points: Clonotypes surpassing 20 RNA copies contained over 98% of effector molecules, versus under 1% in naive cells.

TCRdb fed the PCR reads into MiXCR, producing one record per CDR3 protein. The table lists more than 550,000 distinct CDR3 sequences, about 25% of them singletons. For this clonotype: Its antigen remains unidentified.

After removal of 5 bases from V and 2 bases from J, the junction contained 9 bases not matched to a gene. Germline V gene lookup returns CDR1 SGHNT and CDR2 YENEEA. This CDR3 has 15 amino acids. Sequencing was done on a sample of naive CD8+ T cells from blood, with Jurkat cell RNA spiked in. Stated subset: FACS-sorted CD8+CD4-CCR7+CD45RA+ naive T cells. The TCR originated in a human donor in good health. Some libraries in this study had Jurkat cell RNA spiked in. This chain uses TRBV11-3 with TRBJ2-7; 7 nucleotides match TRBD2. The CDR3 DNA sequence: TGTGCCAGCAGCACCCTCGGCGGGAGAACCTACGAGCAGTACTTC. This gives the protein CASSTLGGRTYEQYF.